Below are 8 T cell receptor beta chains sequenced from a single sample in a study of cytomegalovirus exposure and HLA in healthy donors. The study ran its PCR with 60 Vbeta and 13 Jbeta primers. The repertoire was sequenced with immunoSEQ multiplex PCR; TCRdb's copy has only in-frame clones and lacks some. The sample yields around 150,000 clones, 75% to 90% seen once. The sample comprised PBMCs. The source of these receptors is a woman aged 18-29 years in good health and CMV-seronegative.

The chain joins TRBV27 to TRBJ2-7; 9 bases fit TRBD1. V trimming: 4 bases; J trimming: 2 bases; junction bases outside the gene matches: 12. Germline lookup yields CDR1 MNHEY and CDR2 SMNVEV (reference sequence). This CDR3 contains 17 residues. The CDR3 region has the DNA TGTGCCAGCAGTTACACCCCCTCCGGGACAGGGCCCTACGAGCAGTACTTC. Amino acid sequence: CASSYTPSGTGPYEQYF.

This clone has just a few counts. This chain joins TRBV4-1 and TRBJ2-5; a possible D gene is TRBD2 (6 bases). This CDR3 region has 15 residues. Between the trimmed V and J ends, which lost 1 base and 2 bases, there was a span of 11 bases. Germline V gene sequence: CDR1 MGHRA, CDR2 YSYEKL. The CDR3, as DNA: TGCGCCAGCAGCCAAGTGGCGGGGTCACAAGAGACCCAGTACTTC. The encoded protein is CASSQVAGSQETQYF.

The count of this clone is one. The gene calls are TRBV5-1 and TRBJ2-3; D may be TRBD1 (5 bases). The CDR3 loop spans 15 amino acids. V shed 0 bases and J shed 2 bases, with 10 bases lying between them. The germline V gene has CDR1 SGHRS and CDR2 YFSETQ. The CDR3 loop reads CASSLVGRVTDTQYF. For the CDR3, the DNA is TGCGCCAGCAGCTTGGTTGGCAGGGTCACAGATACGCAGTATTTT.

The genes are TRBV7-6 and TRBJ2-6; D uncertain. This CDR3 is 16 amino acids long. Germline V gives CDR1 SGHVS, CDR2 FNYEAQ. Deletions cut 4 bases from V and 1 base from J, with 11 bases between. The CDR3 region is CASSSIYRSGANVLTF. CDR3 nucleotides: TGTGCCAGCAGCTCCATTTATCGGTCTGGGGCCAACGTCCTGACTTTC.

The gene calls are TRBV7-3 and TRBJ2-1, with 7 bases fitting TRBD2. CDR1 and CDR2 (germline): SGHTA, FQGTGA. V shed 3 bases, J shed 4 bases, and the junction held 6 bases outside the gene matches. The CDR3 runs to 15 residues. CDR3 nucleotide sequence: TGTGCCAGCAGCTTTTTACTAGCGCCTTACAATGAGCAGTTCTTC. Its translation is CASSFLLAPYNEQFF.

The CDR3 protein is CASSFSPIKTGYEQYF. The CDR3 nucleotides are TGTGCCAGCAGTTTTTCTCCGATCAAGACAGGTTACGAGCAGTACTTC. V gene TRBV28 combines with J gene TRBJ2-7; TRBD1 might be the D (6 bases). The CDR3 totals 16 residues. Germline loops: CDR1 MDHEN, CDR2 SYDVKM. Between the trimmed V and J ends, which lost 3 bases and 4 bases, there was a span of 19 bases.

The gene calls are TRBV7-3 and TRBJ2-3, with 8 bases aligning to TRBD1. Germline assignment: CDR1 SGHTA and CDR2 FQGTGA. Trimming at V came to 5 bases and at J to 6 bases, leaving 10 bases not matched to a gene. CDR3 length: 15 residues. For the CDR3, the DNA is TGTGCCAGCAGCGATACTACAGGGGGTTATGATACGCAGTATTTT. This translates into CASSDTTGGYDTQYF.

This chain links TRBV30 with TRBJ2-5; 8 bases match TRBD1. This CDR3 contains 14 residues. The V and J ends lost 1 base and 1 base, in that order; junction bases with no gene match: 2. Germline CDR1 and CDR2: GTSNPN and SVGIG (reference sequence). CDR3 nucleotide sequence: TGTGCCTGGAGTGAGGGACAGGCCCAAGAGACCCAGTACTTC. Translating it yields CAWSEGQAQETQYF.